This T cell receptor (beta chain) is drawn from a study of blood T cell repertoires in COVID-19. On the study more broadly: Sample material is recorded as cDNA or gDNA derived from T cells, B-cell-depleted T cells, or PBMCs.

The repertoire was sequenced with immunoSEQ multiplex PCR; TCRdb's copy has only in-frame clones and lacks some. The sample shows over 200,000 clones, 85% to 90% of them seen only once. Trimming pared 1 base from V and 0 bases from J, leaving 8 bases between. The length of the CDR3 is 14 residues. Germline CDR1 SGHNT, CDR2 YYREEE (reference sequence). This receptor was obtained from a woman aged 60 to 75 with acute or convalescent COVID-19. This chain uses TRBV5-4 with TRBJ2-7; no reliable D call. Sequencing was performed on peripheral blood. The CDR3 sequence: CASSLSLFSYEQYF. DNA of the CDR3: TGTGCCAGCAGCTTGTCCCTATTCTCCTACGAGCAGTACTTC.